Sequencing of this T cell receptor (beta chain) was carried out in a study of memory CD4+ T cells and cytomegalovirus serostatus. Across the whole study: Donors were healthy Belgian adults, 10 or so CMV seropositive and approximately 23 seronegative. Regarding the study as a whole: Of roughly 180 reported CMV TCRbeta sequences, about 70 were found in memory CD4+ repertoires.

Germline V gene data show CDR1 as GTSNPN and CDR2 as SVGIG (reference sequence). CDR3 length equals 11 residues. Losses at the gene ends were 2 bases for V and 7 bases for J; bases not matched to a gene: 1. The sort gate was single viable CD3+CD4+CD8-CD45RO+ cells for memory CD4+ T cells. Serum IgG to CMV pp150, pp28, p38 and p52 defined serostatus. Only a few counts were recorded for this clone. Its antigen is unknown. TCRdb keeps only in-frame clones here, not all; method: immunoSEQ multiplex PCR. The sample consists of about 80,000 clones, 80% of them appearing once. The TCR originated in an adult in good health and CMV-seronegative. This chain links TRBV30 with TRBJ1-1; TRBD1 matches 7 bases. The sequenced sample was memory CD4+ T cells from blood. CDR3 amino acids: CAWSQGVEAFF. In DNA, the CDR3 is TGTGCCTGGAGTCAGGGGGTTGAAGCTTTCTTT.